This T cell receptor (beta chain) came from a study of shared clonotypes between healthy human individuals. Study results and caveats: Tissue TCR repertoires likely differ from these blood-only repertoires.

The genomic DNA of each subset was split evenly across several immunoSEQ plates. The method was immunoSEQ multiplex PCR; TCRdb's version includes in-frame clones alone and lacks a portion of them. The sample shows millions of clones, about 95% of them seen only once. This clone appeared once. Its antigen is unknown. Germline trimming cut 3 bases from V and 5 bases from J; bases unmatched to any gene: 6. Per the germline V gene, CDR1 is MNHEY and CDR2 is SMNVEV (reference sequence). The CDR3 sequence is 14 residues long. Naivety among CD8 cells was defined by CD45RO negativity and positive CCR7 selection, thereby excluding terminally differentiated effector memory CD45RA+ cells.

The receptor was isolated from a man between 18 and 29 years old in good health. V gene TRBV27 combines with J gene TRBJ2-7; 8 bases line up with TRBD1. The sequenced material came from naive CD8+ T cells sorted from blood. This chain's CDR3 is CASSFLDRADEQYF. Here the CDR3 DNA reads TGTGCCAGCAGTTTTTTGGACAGGGCCGACGAGCAGTACTTC.